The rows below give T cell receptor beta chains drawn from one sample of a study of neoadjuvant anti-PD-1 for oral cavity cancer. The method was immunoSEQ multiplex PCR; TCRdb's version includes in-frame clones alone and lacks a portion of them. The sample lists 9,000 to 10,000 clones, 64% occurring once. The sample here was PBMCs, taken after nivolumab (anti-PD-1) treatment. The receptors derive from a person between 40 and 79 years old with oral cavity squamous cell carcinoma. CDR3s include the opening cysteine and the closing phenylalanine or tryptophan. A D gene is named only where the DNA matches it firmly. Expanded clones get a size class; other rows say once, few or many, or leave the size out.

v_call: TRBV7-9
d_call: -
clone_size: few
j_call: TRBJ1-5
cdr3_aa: CASSLWVGGSNQPQHF
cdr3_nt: TGTGCCAGCAGCTTATGGGTAGGCGGGAGCAATCAGCCCCAGCATTTT

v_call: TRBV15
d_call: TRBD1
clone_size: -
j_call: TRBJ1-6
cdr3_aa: CATSRRTGRNSPLHF
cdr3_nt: TGTGCCACCAGCAGGAGGACAGGGCGGAATTCACCCCTCCACTTT

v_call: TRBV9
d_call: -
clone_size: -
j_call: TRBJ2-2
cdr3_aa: CASRGRGDTGELFF
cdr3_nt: TGTGCCAGCAGGGGGCGGGGTGACACCGGGGAGCTGTTTTTT

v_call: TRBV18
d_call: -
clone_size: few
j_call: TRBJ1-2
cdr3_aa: CASSPPNGRTQGYTF
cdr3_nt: TGTGCCAGCTCACCACCGAACGGACGGACGCAAGGCTACACCTTC

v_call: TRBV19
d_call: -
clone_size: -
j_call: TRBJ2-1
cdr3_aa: CASSTPLRAGVYNEQFF
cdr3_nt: TGTGCCAGTAGTACCCCTTTAAGGGCGGGTGTTTACAATGAGCAGTTCTTC

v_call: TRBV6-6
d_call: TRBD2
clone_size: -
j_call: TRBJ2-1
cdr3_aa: CASSYWRPETGGEQFF
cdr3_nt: TGTGCCAGCAGTTATTGGAGACCCGAGACGGGGGGTGAGCAGTTCTTC

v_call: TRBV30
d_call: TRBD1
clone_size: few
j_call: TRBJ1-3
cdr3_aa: CAWSFRDRAPQPASGNTIYF
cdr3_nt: TGTGCCTGGAGCTTCCGGGACAGGGCCCCCCAACCCGCTTCTGGAAACACCATATATTTT

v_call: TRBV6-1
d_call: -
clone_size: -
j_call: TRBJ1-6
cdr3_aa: CASRGEYNSPLHF
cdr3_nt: TGTGCCAGCAGGGGGGAGTATAATTCACCCCTCCACTTT

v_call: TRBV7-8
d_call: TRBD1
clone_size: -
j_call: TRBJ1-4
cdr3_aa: CASSLGGRGQLNEKLFF
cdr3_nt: TGTGCCAGCAGCTTAGGCGGCCGGGGACAGCTCAATGAAAAACTGTTTTTT

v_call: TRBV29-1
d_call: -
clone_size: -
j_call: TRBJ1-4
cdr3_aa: CSVDPGSTNEKLFF
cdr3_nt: TGCAGCGTTGATCCGGGGTCAACTAATGAAAAACTGTTTTTT

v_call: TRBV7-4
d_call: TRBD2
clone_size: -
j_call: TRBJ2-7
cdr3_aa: CASSPRKAGFSYEQYF
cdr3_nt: TGTGCCAGCAGCCCTCGAAAAGCGGGGTTCTCCTACGAGCAGTACTTC

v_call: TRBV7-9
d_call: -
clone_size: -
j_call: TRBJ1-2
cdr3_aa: CASTRKDYGYTF
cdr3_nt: TGTGCCAGCACCCGTAAGGACTATGGCTACACCTTC

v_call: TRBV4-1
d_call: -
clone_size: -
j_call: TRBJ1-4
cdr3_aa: CASSQDRQLFGEKLFF
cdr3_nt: TGCGCCAGCAGCCAAGATAGGCAGCTCTTCGGGGAAAAACTGTTTTTT

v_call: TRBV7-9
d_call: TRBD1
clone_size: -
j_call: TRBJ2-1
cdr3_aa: CASSLTGTVNEQFF
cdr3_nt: TGTGCCAGCAGCTTAACCGGGACAGTGAATGAGCAGTTCTTC

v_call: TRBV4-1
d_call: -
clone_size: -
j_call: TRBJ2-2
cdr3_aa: CASSQILGTGELFF
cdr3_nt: TGCGCCAGCAGCCAGATCCTGGGAACCGGGGAGCTGTTTTTT

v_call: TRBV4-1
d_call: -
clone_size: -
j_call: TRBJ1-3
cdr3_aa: CASSQEDRSGNTIYF
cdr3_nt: TGCGCCAGCAGCCAAGAAGACAGGTCTGGAAACACCATATATTTT

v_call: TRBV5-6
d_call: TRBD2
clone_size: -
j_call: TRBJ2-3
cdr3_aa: CASSPTVAGGLRTDTQYF
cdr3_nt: TGTGCCAGCAGCCCGACCGTGGCGGGAGGGCTTAGAACAGATACGCAGTATTTT

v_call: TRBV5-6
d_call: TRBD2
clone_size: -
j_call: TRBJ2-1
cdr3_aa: CASSPRAGVLFF
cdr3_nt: TGTGCCAGCAGCCCTAGAGCGGGAGTCCTGTTCTTC

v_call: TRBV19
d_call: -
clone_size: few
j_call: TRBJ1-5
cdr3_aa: CASSRVSTGPSFNQPQHF
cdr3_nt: TGTGCCAGTAGTAGGGTGAGTACGGGACCCAGCTTCAATCAGCCCCAGCATTTT

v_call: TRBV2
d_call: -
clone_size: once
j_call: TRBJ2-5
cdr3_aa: CASSGKLQETQYF
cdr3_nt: TGTGCCAGCAGTGGGAAACTACAAGAGACCCAGTACTTC

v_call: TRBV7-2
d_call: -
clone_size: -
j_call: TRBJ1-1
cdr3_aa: CASSLETANTEAFF
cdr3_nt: TGTGCCAGCAGCTTAGAAACGGCGAACACTGAAGCTTTCTTT

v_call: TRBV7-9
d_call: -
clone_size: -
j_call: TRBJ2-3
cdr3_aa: CASSLPLYSTDTQYF
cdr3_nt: TGTGCCAGCAGCTTACCCTTGTACAGCACAGATACGCAGTATTTT

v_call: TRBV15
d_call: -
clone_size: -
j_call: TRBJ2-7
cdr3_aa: CATSRDKNF
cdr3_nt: TGTGCCACCAGCAGAGATAAAAACTTC

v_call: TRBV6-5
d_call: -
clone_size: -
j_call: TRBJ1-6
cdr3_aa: CASSYSSLRHNSPLHF
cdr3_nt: TGTGCCAGCAGTTACTCTTCTTTACGTCATAATTCACCCCTCCACTTT

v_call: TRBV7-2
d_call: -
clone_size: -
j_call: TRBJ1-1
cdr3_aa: CASSRFSQGNTEAFF
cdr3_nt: TGTGCCAGCAGCCGCTTCTCTCAGGGGAACACTGAAGCTTTCTTT

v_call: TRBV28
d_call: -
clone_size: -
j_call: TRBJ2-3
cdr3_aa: CASSFNPSGATDTQYF
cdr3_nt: TGTGCCAGCAGTTTTAATCCGTCGGGGGCCACAGATACGCAGTATTTT

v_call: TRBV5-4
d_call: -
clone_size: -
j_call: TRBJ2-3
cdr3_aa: CASSLEGLDTQYF
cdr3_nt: TGTGCCAGCAGCCTGGAGGGCCTAGATACGCAGTATTTT

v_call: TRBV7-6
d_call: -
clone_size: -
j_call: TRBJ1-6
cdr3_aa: CASSLLGGNPPTALHF
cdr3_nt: TGTGCCAGCAGCTTATTAGGTGGGAACCCCCCTACGGCCCTCCACTTT